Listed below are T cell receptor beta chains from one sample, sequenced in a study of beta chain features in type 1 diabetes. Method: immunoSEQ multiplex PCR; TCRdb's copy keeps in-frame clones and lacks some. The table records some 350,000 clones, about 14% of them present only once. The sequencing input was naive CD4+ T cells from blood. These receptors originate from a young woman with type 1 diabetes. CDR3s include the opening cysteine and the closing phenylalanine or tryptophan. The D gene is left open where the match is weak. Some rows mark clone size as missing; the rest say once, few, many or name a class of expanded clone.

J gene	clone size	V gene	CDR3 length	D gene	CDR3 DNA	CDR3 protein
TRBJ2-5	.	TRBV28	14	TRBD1	TGTGCCAGCAGTTTGACAGGGGGGTCCGAGACCCAGTACTTC	CASSLTGGSETQYF
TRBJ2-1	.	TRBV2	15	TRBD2	TGTGCCAGCAGCTTAGCGGGAGGTTCCTACAATGAGCAGTTCTTC	CASSLAGGSYNEQFF
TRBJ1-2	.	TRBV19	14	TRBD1	TGTGCCAGTAGTATCGGACAGGGGGCTCTCGGCTACACCTTC	CASSIGQGALGYTF
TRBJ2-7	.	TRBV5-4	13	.	TGTGCCAGCAGCTTGAAACAGGGCTACGAGCAGTACTTC	CASSLKQGYEQYF
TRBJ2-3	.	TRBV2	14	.	TGTGCCAGCACCGGTAACGTTGGCACAGATACGCAGTATTTT	CASTGNVGTDTQYF
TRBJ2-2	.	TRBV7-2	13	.	TGTGCCAGCAGGTCAAGACAGAGCGGGGAGCTGTTTTTT	CASRSRQSGELFF
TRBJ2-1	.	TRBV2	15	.	TGTGCCAGCAGTGAACTTGTGAGTTCCTACAATGAGCAGTTCTTC	CASSELVSSYNEQFF
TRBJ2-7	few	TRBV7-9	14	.	TGTGCCAGCAGCTCATTGGGGGCCTTAGGGGAGCAGTACTTC	CASSSLGALGEQYF
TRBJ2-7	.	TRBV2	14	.	TGTGCCAGCACCCCACCGGGACAGCCGACTAGGCAGTACTTC	CASTPPGQPTRQYF
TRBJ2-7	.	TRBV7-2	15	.	TGTGCCAGCAGCTTAGGGGGGACTGGATACTACGAGCAGTACTTC	CASSLGGTGYYEQYF
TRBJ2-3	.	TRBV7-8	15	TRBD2	TGTGCCAGCAGCTGGTCGGCTAGCGGGAGTGATACGCAGTATTTT	CASSWSASGSDTQYF
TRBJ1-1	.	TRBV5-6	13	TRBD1	TGTGCCAGCAGCTGGGACAGGGTCACTGAAGCTTTCTTT	CASSWDRVTEAFF
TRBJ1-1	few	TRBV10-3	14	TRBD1	TGTGCCATCATTCCGGGACAGGGAAACACTGAAGCTTTCTTT	CAIIPGQGNTEAFF
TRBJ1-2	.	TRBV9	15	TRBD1	TGTGCCAGCAGCGAGAGACAGGGGGTTAACTATGGCTACACCTTC	CASSERQGVNYGYTF
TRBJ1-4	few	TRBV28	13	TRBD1	TGTGCCAGCAGGAGCGACAGGGTGGAAAAACTGTTTTTT	CASRSDRVEKLFF
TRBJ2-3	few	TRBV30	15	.	TGTGCCTGGAGATCAGCGTGGCTTAGCACAGATACGCAGTATTTT	CAWRSAWLSTDTQYF
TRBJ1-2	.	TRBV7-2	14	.	TGTGCCAGCAGCTTACTTCAACAGGGTTATGGCTACACCTTC	CASSLLQQGYGYTF
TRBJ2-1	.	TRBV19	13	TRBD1	TGTGCCAGTAGTCCGCTTTCAGGGGGTGAGCAGTTCTTC	CASSPLSGGEQFF
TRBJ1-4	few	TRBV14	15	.	TGTGCCAGCAGCCCGATATGGAGCGGCCCCGAAAAACTGTTTTTT	CASSPIWSGPEKLFF
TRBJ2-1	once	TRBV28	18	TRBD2	TGTGCCAGCAGTTTGGGCGGGAGGGGACTCGGGTCCTACAATGAGCAGTTCTTC	CASSLGGRGLGSYNEQFF
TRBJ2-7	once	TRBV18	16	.	TGTGCCAGCTCACCAGCTAGTAAACTAGGGCTCGCCGAGCAGTACTTC	CASSPASKLGLAEQYF
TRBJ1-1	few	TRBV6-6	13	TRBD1	TGTGCCAGCAGTTTAAGGGGGCTCACTGAAGCTTTCTTT	CASSLRGLTEAFF
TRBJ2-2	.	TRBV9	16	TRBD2	TGTGCCAGCAGCGGGCGGAGCGGGAGTGCCACCGGGGAGCTGTTTTTT	CASSGRSGSATGELFF
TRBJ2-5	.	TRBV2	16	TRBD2	TGTGCCAGCAGCTCTGAAAGACTAGCGGGGCAAGAGACCCAGTACTTC	CASSSERLAGQETQYF
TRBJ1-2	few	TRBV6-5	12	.	TGTGCCAGCAGACGAGAGGGTGGTGGCTACACCTTC	CASRREGGGYTF